The 8 T cell receptor beta chains below all came from one sample that was sequenced in a study of blood T cell repertoires in COVID-19. Profiling relied on immunoSEQ multiplex PCR, and the TCRdb table lists in-frame clones only, not all of them. The sample records around 50,000 clones, around 88% being singletons. Material: peripheral blood. The receptors derive from a human donor in a cohort sampled during active COVID-19.

This sequence joins TRBV7-2 and TRBJ2-7, with D perhaps TRBD2 (6 bases). Germline CDR1 SGHTA, CDR2 FQGNSA. V was trimmed by 4 bases and J by 6 bases, leaving 13 bases between them. The CDR3 is 13 residues long. The CDR3 DNA reads as TGTGCCAGCAGCTCCCACGGAGGGTCCGAGCAGTACTTC. This translates into CASSSHGGSEQYF.

As to this clone: At one end, the junction sequence differs from germline, possibly due to a read error. The rearrangement links TRBV7-7 to TRBJ2-2, with 7 nucleotides matching TRBD1. CDR3 length: 15 residues. Germline V lookup: CDR1 SSHAT, CDR2 FNYEAQ (reference sequence). CDR3 DNA sequence: TGTGCTAGCAGCTCCCGACAGGGAAACACCGGGGAGCTGTTTTTT. Residues: CASSSRQGNTGELFF. Drawing the rest from reference TRBV7-7 and TRBJ2-2, the complete variable domain is GAGVSQSPRYKVTKRGQDVTLRCDPISSHATLYWYQQALGQGPEFLTYFNYEAQPDKSGLPSDRFSAERPEGSISTLTIQRTEQRDSAMYRCASSSRQGNTGELFFGEGSRLTVL.

The chain carries TRBV18 and TRBJ1-1; 10 nucleotides match TRBD1. V shed 3 bases, J shed 2 bases, and the junction held 0 bases outside the gene matches. Looked up from germline, CDR1 is KGHSH and CDR2 is LQKENI. This CDR3 is built from 14 residues. CDR3: CASSPTGGNTEAFF. DNA for the CDR3: TGTGCCAGCTCACCGACAGGGGGCAACACTGAAGCTTTCTTT.

This clone is medium-sized in the sample. The chain combines TRBV30 with TRBJ1-4, with unresolved D. Per germline, CDR1 GTSNPN and CDR2 SVGIG (reference sequence). V lost 1 base and J 10 bases, leaving 13 bases between the germline ends. The CDR3 sequence is 13 residues long. CDR3 protein: CAWSAGSMRKLFF. As DNA, the CDR3 is TGTGCCTGGAGTGCCGGTAGTATGAGAAAACTGTTTTTT.

The genes are TRBV25-1 and TRBJ2-5; TRBD2 matches 8 bases. The CDR3 covers 14 residues. CDR1 is MGHDK, CDR2 SYGVNS, per germline. Unmatched junction bases numbered 10, after V lost 8 bases and J lost 5 bases. The CDR3 protein is CASALGTSYETQYF. CDR3 nucleotide sequence: TGTGCCAGCGCGCTCGGGACTAGTTACGAGACCCAGTACTTC.

The V call is TRBV5-6, the J call TRBJ2-5; 10 bases are a match to TRBD1. The CDR3 is 16 residues long. With 0 bases clipped from V and 5 bases from J, the junction kept 7 bases outside the gene matches. In germline, CDR1 is SGHDT, CDR2 YYEEEE. The CDR3, as DNA: TGTGCCAGCAGCTTGGGGCGACAGGGGGCTCAGGAGACCCAGTACTTC. Encoded protein: CASSLGRQGAQETQYF. Full variable domain (rest looked up from reference TRBV5-6 and TRBJ2-5): DAGVTQSPTHLIKTRGQQVTLRCSPKSGHDTVSWYQQALGQGPQFIFQYYEEEERQRGNFPDRFSGHQFPNYSSELNVNALLLGDSALYLCASSLGRQGAQETQYFGPGTRLLVL.

The chain is built from TRBV7-2 and TRBJ2-7; D is possibly TRBD1 (6 bases). The CDR3 totals 16 residues. Per germline, CDR1 SGHTA and CDR2 FQGNSA. The V gene lost 4 bases and the J gene lost 5 bases, with 21 bases spanning the gap. Written as DNA, the CDR3 is TGTGCCAGCAGCTCCAACAGGGATCCTGGCCGACACGAGCAGTACTTC. This codes for CASSSNRDPGRHEQYF. Looking up the rest from reference TRBV7-2 and TRBJ2-7 gives the full variable domain: GAGVSQSPSNKVTEKGKDVELRCDPISGHTALYWYRQSLGQGLEFLIYFQGNSAPDKSGLPSDRFSAERTGGSVSTLTIQRTQQEDSAVYLCASSSNRDPGRHEQYFGPGTRLTVT.

The chain has TRBV11-2 and TRBJ1-1, with 9 positions matching TRBD1. CDR1 and CDR2 (germline): SGHAT, FQNNGV. The CDR3 covers 13 residues. Losses at the gene ends were 6 bases for V and 6 bases for J; bases not matched to a gene: 5. DNA for the CDR3: TGTGCCAGCAGTTTACAGGGGGCGGCTGAAGCTTTCTTT. Residues: CASSLQGAAEAFF.